These T cell receptor beta chains were read from a single sample in a study of T cell responses to AZD1222 COVID-19 vaccine. The protocol was immunoSEQ multiplex PCR, while the TCRdb copy is restricted to in-frame clones and leaves out a portion. The sample gives tens of thousands of clones, roughly 75% of which show up once; approximately 47% is in the top ten. Sequencing used peripheral blood, obtained 28 days after the second AZD1222 dose. The receptor source for this set is an adult who received the AZD1222 COVID-19 vaccine. Both conserved end residues are part of each CDR3. D genes are given only for firm matches. Only part of the rows carry a size: once, few, many, or a class if the clone is expanded.

clone size: few
D gene: TRBD2
J gene: TRBJ2-1
V gene: TRBV9
CDR3 DNA: TGTGCCAGCAGCGCGCCCGGGACTAGCCCCTACAATGAGCAGTTCTTC
CDR3 protein: CASSAPGTSPYNEQFF

clone size: .
D gene: TRBD2
J gene: TRBJ2-1
V gene: TRBV6-2/TRBV6-3
CDR3 DNA: TGTGCCAGCAGTACACAGACTAGCGGGGGCTACAATGAGCAGTTCTTC
CDR3 protein: CASSTQTSGGYNEQFF

clone size: .
D gene: .
J gene: TRBJ1-1
V gene: TRBV9
CDR3 DNA: TGTGCCAGCTCTCGTCACTCCGGGAACACTGAAGCTTTCTTT
CDR3 protein: CASSRHSGNTEAFF

clone size: .
D gene: .
J gene: TRBJ1-1
V gene: TRBV28
CDR3 DNA: TGTGCCAGCATAGGAAACATGAACACTGAAGCTTTCTTT
CDR3 protein: CASIGNMNTEAFF

clone size: .
D gene: .
J gene: TRBJ2-7
V gene: TRBV10-3
CDR3 DNA: TGTGCCATCAGTGCGCGGACGGAAGGCTACGAGCAGTACTTC
CDR3 protein: CAISARTEGYEQYF

clone size: .
D gene: .
J gene: TRBJ2-6
V gene: TRBV28
CDR3 DNA: TGTGCCAGCAGGACGTTTAGCTCTGGGGCCAACGTCCTGACTTTC
CDR3 protein: CASRTFSSGANVLTF

clone size: .
D gene: TRBD2
J gene: TRBJ2-7
V gene: TRBV3-1/TRBV3-2
CDR3 DNA: TGTGCCAGCAGCTCCGACGGACTAGTTGGGCAGTACTTC
CDR3 protein: CASSSDGLVGQYF

clone size: once
D gene: .
J gene: TRBJ1-2
V gene: TRBV5-6
CDR3 DNA: TGTGCCAGCAGCCCACCCGGGACGGGAAACTATGGCTACACCTTC
CDR3 protein: CASSPPGTGNYGYTF

clone size: few
D gene: TRBD1
J gene: TRBJ2-7
V gene: TRBV2
CDR3 DNA: TGTGCCAGCAAAGGACAGGGTAGCTCCTACGAGCAGTACTTC
CDR3 protein: CASKGQGSSYEQYF

clone size: .
D gene: .
J gene: TRBJ2-5
V gene: TRBV30
CDR3 DNA: TGTGCCTGGAGTGTTGCTGGCTTACAAGAGACCCAGTACTTC
CDR3 protein: CAWSVAGLQETQYF

clone size: .
D gene: .
J gene: TRBJ2-2
V gene: TRBV9
CDR3 DNA: TGTGCCAGCAGCGTAGAGGTGGGAGGTTTTACCGGGGAGCTGTTTTTT
CDR3 protein: CASSVEVGGFTGELFF

clone size: .
D gene: .
J gene: TRBJ2-1
V gene: TRBV28
CDR3 DNA: TGTGCCAGCATGTCCACTAACTCCTACAATGAGCAGTTCTTC
CDR3 protein: CASMSTNSYNEQFF

clone size: few
D gene: .
J gene: TRBJ2-3
V gene: TRBV28
CDR3 DNA: TGTGCCAGCAGCAAAAATACGCAGTATTTT
CDR3 protein: CASSKNTQYF

clone size: .
D gene: .
J gene: TRBJ2-3
V gene: TRBV4-2
CDR3 DNA: TGTGCCAGCAGCCGAAGCGAGGGCAGCACAGATACGCAGTATTTT
CDR3 protein: CASSRSEGSTDTQYF

clone size: few
D gene: .
J gene: TRBJ1-5
V gene: TRBV2
CDR3 DNA: TGTGCCAGCAGCGTAGGACAGAGCTATAGCAATCAGCCCCAGCATTTT
CDR3 protein: CASSVGQSYSNQPQHF

clone size: .
D gene: TRBD1
J gene: TRBJ2-1
V gene: TRBV29-1
CDR3 DNA: TGCAGAGCTACAGGGGGAAGTGGCTCCTACAATGAGCAGTTCTTC
CDR3 protein: CRATGGSGSYNEQFF

clone size: .
D gene: .
J gene: TRBJ2-5
V gene: TRBV12-3/TRBV12-4
CDR3 DNA: TGTGCCAGCAGTCCTTTTAGCAGGGAGACCCAGTACTTC
CDR3 protein: CASSPFSRETQYF

clone size: .
D gene: TRBD1
J gene: TRBJ2-1
V gene: TRBV7-2
CDR3 DNA: TGTGCCAGCAGCGTCATACAGGGGGGAAATGAGCAGTTCTTC
CDR3 protein: CASSVIQGGNEQFF

clone size: .
D gene: TRBD1
J gene: TRBJ1-6
V gene: TRBV19
CDR3 DNA: TGTGCCAGTAGTGACCGGACAGGGAATTATTCACCCCTCCACTTT
CDR3 protein: CASSDRTGNYSPLHF

clone size: .
D gene: .
J gene: TRBJ2-7
V gene: TRBV28
CDR3 DNA: TGTGCCAGCAGTTTCCTTTCCTACGAGCAGTACTTC
CDR3 protein: CASSFLSYEQYF

clone size: .
D gene: TRBD1
J gene: TRBJ1-6
V gene: TRBV7-6
CDR3 DNA: TGTGCCAGCAGCTTAACAGGGGAGAATTCACCCCTCCACTTT
CDR3 protein: CASSLTGENSPLHF

clone size: .
D gene: .
J gene: TRBJ2-1
V gene: TRBV5-1
CDR3 DNA: TGCGCCAGCAGTTTGTCCGACAATGAGCAGTTCTTC
CDR3 protein: CASSLSDNEQFF

clone size: .
D gene: TRBD2
J gene: TRBJ2-5
V gene: TRBV7-2
CDR3 DNA: TGTGCCAGCAGCTTGTCATCGTCTTGGACTAGCGGGGAGGGAGAGACCCAGTACTTC
CDR3 protein: CASSLSSSWTSGEGETQYF

clone size: .
D gene: .
J gene: TRBJ1-2
V gene: TRBV10-3
CDR3 DNA: TGTGCCATCAGTGAGTTATGGGGAGATAACTATGGCTACACCTTC
CDR3 protein: CAISELWGDNYGYTF

clone size: .
D gene: .
J gene: TRBJ1-2
V gene: TRBV6-5
CDR3 DNA: TGTGCCAGCAGCCAAGGGGAGTCGTTGAGTGGCTACACCTTC
CDR3 protein: CASSQGESLSGYTF

clone size: .
D gene: TRBD1
J gene: TRBJ2-6
V gene: TRBV27
CDR3 DNA: TGTGCCAGCAGAGGACAGGGCACTGGGGCCAACGTCCTGACTTTC
CDR3 protein: CASRGQGTGANVLTF

clone size: .
D gene: TRBD2
J gene: TRBJ2-5
V gene: TRBV12-3/TRBV12-4
CDR3 DNA: TGTGCCAGCAGTCTAGCGGGAAGGGGCCTTTACTTC
CDR3 protein: CASSLAGRGLYF

clone size: .
D gene: .
J gene: TRBJ2-4
V gene: TRBV6-5
CDR3 DNA: TGTGCCAGCAGTTACTCTCCTTTGGCAGCCAAAAACATTCAGTACTTC
CDR3 protein: CASSYSPLAAKNIQYF

clone size: .
D gene: .
J gene: TRBJ1-5
V gene: TRBV7-8
CDR3 DNA: TGTGCCAGCAGCCGCCTCAGTTTGTCGGGCAATCAGCCCCAGCATTTT
CDR3 protein: CASSRLSLSGNQPQHF

clone size: .
D gene: TRBD1
J gene: TRBJ2-1
V gene: TRBV5-1
CDR3 DNA: TGCGCCAGCAGCTTGGAAGGACAGGATTACAATGAGCAGTTCTTC
CDR3 protein: CASSLEGQDYNEQFF

clone size: .
D gene: TRBD1
J gene: TRBJ2-3
V gene: TRBV7-2
CDR3 DNA: TGTGCCAGCAGCTATACAGGGGTAGGCTTTGCAGATACGCAGTATTTT
CDR3 protein: CASSYTGVGFADTQYF

clone size: .
D gene: .
J gene: TRBJ1-1
V gene: TRBV27
CDR3 DNA: TGTGCCAGCAGGGGGTCCAGGGGCACTGAAGCTTTCTTT
CDR3 protein: CASRGSRGTEAFF

clone size: .
D gene: TRBD1
J gene: TRBJ1-1
V gene: TRBV3-1/TRBV3-2
CDR3 DNA: TGTGCCAGCAGCCACCTGGGACAGTCATACACTGAAGCTTTCTTT
CDR3 protein: CASSHLGQSYTEAFF

clone size: once
D gene: .
J gene: TRBJ1-2
V gene: TRBV7-2
CDR3 DNA: TGTGCCAGCAGCTTAGTGGTAGTGAGCAGGGATGGCTACACCTTC
CDR3 protein: CASSLVVVSRDGYTF

clone size: .
D gene: .
J gene: TRBJ1-1
V gene: TRBV11-2
CDR3 DNA: TGTGCCAGCAGCTTAGGCGGGTATGAAGCTTTCTTT
CDR3 protein: CASSLGGYEAFF

clone size: .
D gene: .
J gene: TRBJ1-2
V gene: TRBV5-5
CDR3 DNA: TGTGCCAGCAGCCCGGGGCGGGGTACTGGCTACACCTTC
CDR3 protein: CASSPGRGTGYTF

clone size: .
D gene: .
J gene: TRBJ2-7
V gene: TRBV2
CDR3 DNA: TGTGCTGCCAATCGGGGGTACGAGCAGTACTTC
CDR3 protein: CAANRGYEQYF

clone size: .
D gene: .
J gene: TRBJ2-3
V gene: TRBV5-1
CDR3 DNA: TGCGCCAGCAGCTCCGGGCAGGGCACAGATACGCAGTATTTT
CDR3 protein: CASSSGQGTDTQYF

clone size: .
D gene: TRBD1
J gene: TRBJ1-2
V gene: TRBV3-1/TRBV3-2
CDR3 DNA: TGTGCCAGCAGCCTCTTCCAGGGGGTAAATGGCTACACCTTC
CDR3 protein: CASSLFQGVNGYTF